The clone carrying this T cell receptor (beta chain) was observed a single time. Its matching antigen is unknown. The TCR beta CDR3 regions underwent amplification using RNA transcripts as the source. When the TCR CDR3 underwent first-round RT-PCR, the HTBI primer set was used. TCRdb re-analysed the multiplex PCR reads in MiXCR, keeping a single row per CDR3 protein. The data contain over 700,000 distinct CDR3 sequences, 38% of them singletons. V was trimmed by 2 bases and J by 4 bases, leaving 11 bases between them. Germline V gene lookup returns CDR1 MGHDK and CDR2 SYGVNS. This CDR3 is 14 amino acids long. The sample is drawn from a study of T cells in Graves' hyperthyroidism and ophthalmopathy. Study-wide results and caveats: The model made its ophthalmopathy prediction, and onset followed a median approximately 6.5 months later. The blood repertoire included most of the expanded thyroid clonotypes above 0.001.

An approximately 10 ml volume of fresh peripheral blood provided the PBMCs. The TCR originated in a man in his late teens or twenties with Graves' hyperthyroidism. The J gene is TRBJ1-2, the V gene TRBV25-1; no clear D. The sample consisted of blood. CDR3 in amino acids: CASSEGDSLYGYTF. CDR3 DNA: TGTGCCAGCAGTGAAGGGGATTCCCTCTATGGCTACACCTTC.